This TCR beta chain was sequenced in a study of response to subunit inactivated influenza vaccine. Notes on the study in general: Each seasonal influenza vaccination recruits few new T cells, the authors suggested.

TCRdb called the RT-PCR reads again in MiXCR, with one record for every CDR3 protein. The sample lists over 800,000 distinct CDR3 sequences, around 20% occurring once. Germline-derived CDR1 and CDR2 are SGHTA and FQGNSA. This CDR3 spans 13 amino acids. V was clipped by 7 bases and J by 12 bases, with 19 bases between them. Comment on this clonotype: What it binds is not known.

The sequencing here drew on PBMCs from blood, taken around 5 days after vaccination. The gene calls are TRBV7-2 and TRBJ2-1; maybe TRBD2 (5 bases). This receptor was taken from a man in his fifties who received an inactivated influenza vaccine. CDR3 amino acids: CASIFSPLEGQFF. The CDR3 nucleotides read TGTGCCAGCATCTTCAGCCCTTTAGAGGGGCAGTTCTTC.